This TCR beta chain is from a study of T cell clonality in common variable immunodeficiency. Findings and limits, study-wide: In common variable immunodeficiency, TCR beta chains reportedly carried fewer deletions and N-nucleotide insertions.

CVID meant reduced serum IgG, IgA and/or IgM plus specific antibody deficiency. Each donor provided about 5 to 9 ml of heparinized whole blood. With regard to this clone: As yet, its antigen is unknown. The read ends 3 residues shy of where the CDR3 ends; the end is completed using the germline J gene.

Trimming stripped 1 base from V and 3 bases from J, with 7 bases between. The CDR3 runs 13 residues. Germline CDR1 and CDR2: SGHDN and FVKESK. Sequencing was performed with immunoSEQ multiplex PCR; in TCRdb, only in-frame clones are kept and a portion is missing. The sample has about 28,000 clones, none seen only once. V and J are TRBV14 and TRBJ2-7; D is uncertain. Sequencing input: peripheral blood mononuclear cells. This TCR was recovered from a human donor with common variable immunodeficiency. The sequenced part of the CDR3 DNA is TGTGCCAGCAGCCAAGTTACCGGCTACGAG. It specifies CASSQVTGYE. The entire CDR3 sequence reads CASSQVTGYEQYF. Supplemented by reference TRBV14 and TRBJ2-7, the full variable domain reads EAGVTQFPSHSVIEKGQTVTLRCDPISGHDNLYWYRRVMGKEIKFLLHFVKESKQDESGMPNNRFLAERTGGTYSTLKVQPAELEDSGVYFCASSQVTGYEQYFGPGTRLTVT.